The 22 T cell receptor beta chains given below trace back to one sample, sequenced in a study of T cell changes during pregnancy in multiple sclerosis. Produced via immunoSEQ multiplex PCR; TCRdb's table is partial and in-frame only. The sample lists about 39,000 clones; under 90% were seen once. The sample was CD4+ T cells from peripheral blood mononuclear cells, taken before pregnancy. These receptors all stem from a female donor with multiple sclerosis, enrolled in a pregnancy study.

The chain links TRBV18 to TRBJ2-1; 13 positions match TRBD2. CDR3 length: 15 residues. After removal of 6 bases from V and 5 bases from J, the junction contained 4 bases not matched to a gene. CDR1 and CDR2 from the germline V gene are KGHSH and LQKENI. CDR3 nucleotide sequence: TGTGCCAGCTCCGGAGGGACTAGCGGGAACAATGAGCAGTTCTTC. Its protein product is CASSGGTSGNNEQFF.

The CDR3, as DNA: TGTGCCTGGAGCCCCGGAGGGGGCCAAGGCTATGGCTACACCTTC. Protein product: CAWSPGGGQGYGYTF. The genes are TRBV30 and TRBJ1-2; 7 bases align to TRBD1. This CDR3 has 15 residues. V lost 3 bases and J lost 4; bases outside the gene matches: 11. From germline, CDR1 is GTSNPN and CDR2 SVGIG (reference sequence).

This clone was recorded a few times. The J gene is TRBJ2-3, the V gene TRBV18; D is perhaps TRBD1 (5 bases). The germline V gene has CDR1 KGHSH and CDR2 LQKENI. The V and J ends lost 2 bases and 6 bases respectively, with 15 bases between them. The length of the CDR3 is 15 residues. CDR3 protein: CASSPSTVTADTQYF. CDR3 sequence (DNA): TGTGCCAGCTCACCATCGACAGTCACGGCGGATACGCAGTATTTT.

This CDR3 is CASGADQETQYF. The CDR3 nucleotides read TGTGCCAGCGGGGCAGACCAAGAGACCCAGTACTTC. The chain has TRBV28 and TRBJ2-5, with D possibly TRBD1 on 5 matching bases. Trimming removed 8 bases at V and 0 bases at J, with 7 bases between. There are 12 residues in the CDR3. Germline V gene lookup returns CDR1 MDHEN and CDR2 SYDVKM.

The chain carries TRBV6-5 and TRBJ2-2; weak D call: TRBD2 (5 bases). V lost 7 bases, J lost 1 base, and 13 bases lay in between. The CDR3 length is 15 residues. CDR1 and CDR2 from the germline V gene are MNHEY and SVGAGI. CDR3 nucleotide sequence: TGTGCCAGCACCCCCACGGACTGGAACACCGGGGAGCTGTTTTTT. Translated: CASTPTDWNTGELFF.

This chain links TRBV7-2 with TRBJ2-7; D perhaps matches TRBD1 (5 bases). V shed 4 bases and J shed 3 bases, with 13 bases lying between them. CDR3 length: 14 residues. CDR1 is SGHTA, CDR2 FQGNSA, per germline. In DNA form, the CDR3 reads TGTGCCAGCAGCTGGGGCAGCGAATTCTACGAGCAGTACTTC. Protein: CASSWGSEFYEQYF. Supplemented by reference TRBV7-2 and TRBJ2-7, the full variable domain reads GAGVSQSPSNKVTEKGKDVELRCDPISGHTALYWYRQSLGQGLEFLIYFQGNSAPDKSGLPSDRFSAERTGGSVSTLTIQRTQQEDSAVYLCASSWGSEFYEQYFGPGTRLTVT.

The V call is TRBV7-9, the J call TRBJ2-1; possible D gene TRBD2, 5 bases. CDR3 length equals 15 residues. Germline CDR1 SEHNR, CDR2 FQNEAQ (reference sequence). V was clipped by 3 bases and J by 5 bases, with 14 bases between them. The CDR3 nucleotides read TGTGCCAGCAGCTTTTTCGGGATTCGCCACAATGAGCAGTTCTTC. Residues: CASSFFGIRHNEQFF.

The chain links TRBV7-9 to TRBJ2-6, with 11 nucleotides matching TRBD1. CDR3 size: 17 residues. The J segment lost 4 bases and the V segment lost 7 bases, leaving 9 bases of the junction unmatched. Germline CDR1 SEHNR, CDR2 FQNEAQ (reference sequence). The CDR3 sequence: CASTKGQGAPGANVLTF. The CDR3, as DNA: TGTGCCAGCACCAAAGGACAGGGGGCGCCCGGGGCCAACGTCCTGACTTTC.

V gene TRBV5-1 combines with J gene TRBJ1-1; 8 bases agree with TRBD1. V trimming: 0 bases; J trimming: 1 base; junction bases outside the gene matches: 8. Germline lookup yields CDR1 SGHRS and CDR2 YFSETQ. This CDR3 is built from 17 residues. The CDR3 bases are TGCGCCAGCAGCTTGGTCCCGAGACAGGGGAAGAACACTGAAGCTTTCTTT. Translation gives CASSLVPRQGKNTEAFF.

J is TRBJ2-7 and V is TRBV10-1; tentative D call: TRBD1 (6 bases). Germline CDR1 reads WNHNN; CDR2 reads SYGVQD (reference sequence). CDR3 size: 13 residues. Trimming removed 4 bases from V and 1 base from J, with 8 bases in between. The CDR3 loop is CASSVQGSYEQYF. Here the CDR3 DNA reads TGCGCCAGCAGTGTTCAGGGGTCCTACGAGCAGTACTTC.

This clone appeared a single time. The chain combines TRBV6-5 with TRBJ1-2; a possible D gene is TRBD1 (6 bases). Germline V lookup: CDR1 MNHEY, CDR2 SVGAGI. This CDR3 has 13 residues. V dropped 3 bases and J dropped 5 bases, with 10 bases sitting between them. CDR3 sequence: CASSYTQGYGYTF. The CDR3 DNA reads TGTGCCAGCAGTTATACCCAGGGGTATGGCTACACCTTC.

V is TRBV19 and J is TRBJ1-5, with D tentatively TRBD1 (5 bases). Germline V gene lookup returns CDR1 LNHDA and CDR2 SQIVND (reference sequence). With 0 bases removed from V and 6 bases from J, the gap between germline ends came to 12 bases. The CDR3 is 15 residues long. CDR3 protein: CASSIEWQGSQPQHF. CDR3 in DNA: TGTGCCAGTAGTATAGAATGGCAGGGCAGTCAGCCCCAGCATTTT. Combining the CDR3 with reference TRBV19 and TRBJ1-5 gives the whole variable domain DGGITQSPKYLFRKEGQNVTLSCEQNLNHDAMYWYRQDPGQGLRLIYYSQIVNDFQKGDIAEGYSVSREKKESFPLTVTSAQKNPTAFYLCASSIEWQGSQPQHFGDGTRLSIL.

The CDR3 region is CASSPRAESTDTQYF. The CDR3 DNA is TGTGCCAGCTCACCACGTGCAGAAAGCACAGATACGCAGTATTTT. This sequence joins TRBV18 and TRBJ2-3, with D hard to call. Trimming took 1 base from V and 0 from J, leaving 8 bases between them. This CDR3 has 15 amino acids. The germline V gene has CDR1 KGHSH and CDR2 LQKENI.

This clone is medium-sized (0.01 to 0.1%) by share. This chain joins TRBV7-9 and TRBJ2-1, with a tentative D call TRBD1 (5 bases). The CDR3 totals 13 residues. V lost 5 bases and J 4 bases, leaving 9 bases between the germline ends. Germline V gene data show CDR1 as SEHNR and CDR2 as FQNEAQ (reference sequence). Here the CDR3 DNA reads TGTGCCAGCAGCGTTGGGGCTTACAATGAGCAGTTCTTC. It codes for CASSVGAYNEQFF.

This clone is classed as medium-sized. V gene TRBV10-2 combines with J gene TRBJ1-3; D uncertain. This CDR3 contains 13 residues. CDR1 is WSHSY and CDR2 is SAAADI in the germline V gene. V lost 6 bases and J lost 0, with 6 bases in between. In nucleotides, the CDR3 is TGCGCCAGCAGGGGCCTCTCTGGAAACACCATATATTTT. Protein product: CASRGLSGNTIYF.

This clone was picked up one time. The CDR3 region is CASSLVENYGYTF. The CDR3 coding sequence is TGTGCCAGCAGCTTAGTAGAGAACTATGGCTACACCTTC. This sequence joins TRBV7-9 and TRBJ1-2; D is uncertain. CDR3 length equals 13 residues. Trimming removed 1 base at V and 2 bases at J, with 5 bases between. Germline V lookup: CDR1 SEHNR, CDR2 FQNEAQ (reference sequence). The complete variable domain, with remaining parts taken from reference TRBV7-9 and TRBJ1-2, reads DTGVSQNPRHKITKRGQNVTFRCDPISEHNRLYWYRQTLGQGPEFLTYFQNEAQLEKSRLLSDRFSAERPKGSFSTLEIQRTEQGDSAMYLCASSLVENYGYTFGSGTRLTVV.

The CDR3 region is CASSPTTGNGYTF. In nucleotides, the CDR3 is TGTGCCAGCAGCCCAACGACAGGGAATGGCTACACCTTC. V gene TRBV5-6 combines with J gene TRBJ1-2, with 7 bases matching TRBD1. Germline CDR1 SGHDT, CDR2 YYEEEE. V lost 4 bases, J lost 6 bases, and 6 bases stayed unmatched. The CDR3 has 13 amino acids.

CDR3 sequence reads: CASRRDSSTGELFF. CDR3 sequence (DNA): TGCGCCAGCAGAAGGGACAGCTCTACCGGGGAGCTGTTTTTT. This chain connects TRBV5-1 to TRBJ2-2, with TRBD1 matching 7 bases. V lost 5 bases and J lost 5; bases outside the gene matches: 6. Germline V lookup: CDR1 SGHRS, CDR2 YFSETQ. The CDR3 length is 14 residues.

This clone was seen a single time. V and J are TRBV27 and TRBJ2-3, with 12 nucleotides matching TRBD1. The junction had 4 bases not matched to a gene; V was cut back by 8 bases and J by 4 bases. The CDR3 totals 14 residues. CDR1 MNHEY and CDR2 SMNVEV come from the germline V gene (reference sequence). CDR3 protein: CASEGTGGSDTQYF. CDR3 nucleotide sequence: TGTGCCAGCGAAGGGACAGGGGGCTCAGATACGCAGTATTTT.

The J gene is TRBJ1-6, the V gene TRBV6-5, with 8 nucleotides matching TRBD1. The CDR3 sequence is 15 residues long. The V segment lost 6 bases and the J segment 14 bases; nucleotides outside the gene matches: 15. Germline CDR1 reads MNHEY; CDR2 reads SVGAGI. CDR3 region: CASSRDRGRSEALHF. CDR3 in DNA: TGTGCCAGCAGCCGAGACAGGGGCCGATCTGAAGCCCTCCACTTT.

The genes are TRBV7-2 and TRBJ1-4; possibly TRBD1 for D (5 bases). CDR3 size: 14 residues. Trimming cost V 0 bases and J 5 bases, with 7 bases left between them. The germline gives CDR1 SGHTA, CDR2 FQGNSA. CDR3 sequence: CASSLAQGNEKLFF. The CDR3, as DNA: TGTGCCAGCAGCTTAGCCCAGGGCAATGAAAAACTGTTTTTT.

The sample holds one count of this clone. The gene calls are TRBV23-1 and TRBJ1-2; TRBD1 might be the D (6 bases). TRBV23-1 is filed as an ORF, its function uncertain. The CDR3 is 15 residues long. Trimming stripped 2 bases from V and 6 bases from J, with 16 bases between. CDR3 in amino acids: CASSQDRLVGNGYTF. CDR3 nucleotides: TGCGCCAGCAGTCAAGACAGGTTAGTCGGGAATGGCTACACCTTC.